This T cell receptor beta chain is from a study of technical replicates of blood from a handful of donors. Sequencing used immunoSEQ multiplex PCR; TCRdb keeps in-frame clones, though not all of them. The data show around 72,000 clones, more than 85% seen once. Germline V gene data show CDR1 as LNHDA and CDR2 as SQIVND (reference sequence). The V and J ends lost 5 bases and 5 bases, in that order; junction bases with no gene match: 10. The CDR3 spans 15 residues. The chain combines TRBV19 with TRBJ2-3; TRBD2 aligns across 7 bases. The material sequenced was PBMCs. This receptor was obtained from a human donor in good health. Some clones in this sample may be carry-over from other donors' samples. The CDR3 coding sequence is TGTGCCAGTAGTCCGATCGGACTAGTACGAGATACGCAGTATTTT. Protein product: CASSPIGLVRDTQYF.